This TCR beta chain was found in a study of CD8+ T cells in alopecia areata. Across the study: For 6 to 18 months, tofacitinib was taken, and 6 months off drug followed. Broader study findings: Normal skin's resident alphabeta T cells are sequenced alongside lesional scalp T cells. In patients, TCRs were shared less clearly than in mice, and HLA may possibly be involved.

With respect to this clone: Its antigen remains unknown. The identical CDR3 is also encoded by other nucleotide sequences in the sample.

Sequencing relied on a cDNA template that was reverse transcribed from extracted RNA. Some clones are missing from TCRdb's copy, which holds only in-frame ones; the method was immunoSEQ multiplex PCR. The sample records roughly 19,000 clones, around three fifths being singletons. Researchers gathered lesional scalp punch biopsies and peripheral blood from patients with alopecia areata. The sample here was skin, taken at week 0. The sequence came from a human donor with alopecia areata.

In DNA form, the CDR3 reads TGCGCCAGCAGCCAAGGACTAGCGGGGGGCCGGGAGACCCAGTACTTC. This codes for CASSQGLAGGRETQYF. The chain links TRBV4-3 to TRBJ2-5; 13 positions agree with TRBD2. This CDR3 region has 16 residues. With V trimmed by 1 base and J by 5 bases, 4 bases remained unmatched. CDR1 LGHNA and CDR2 YSLEER come from the germline V gene.